This T cell receptor beta chain was sequenced during a study of neoadjuvant anti-PD-1 for oral cavity cancer. The time point is: after neoadjuvant nivolumab, at surgical resection. Only in-frame clones appear in the TCRdb table, and some are missing; sequencing was by immunoSEQ multiplex PCR. Of about 14,000 clones listed, 60% to 85% are singletons. The material sequenced was PBMCs, taken after nivolumab (anti-PD-1) treatment. The receptor comes from a person between 40 and 80 years old with oral cavity squamous cell carcinoma.

The CDR3 loop reads CASSLESGGSGTSYEQYF. The DNA of the CDR3 is TGTGCCAGCAGCTTAGAGAGTGGTGGGTCCGGGACTTCCTACGAGCAGTACTTC. The chain joins TRBV7-8 to TRBJ2-7, with D possibly being TRBD2 (6 bases). Trimming removed 1 base at V and 1 base at J, with 20 bases between. The CDR3 totals 18 residues. The V gene's germline CDR1 is SGHVS and CDR2 FQNEAQ.